One and the same sample provided the 29 T cell receptor beta chains below, sequenced in a study of regulatory T cells in long-lasting Graves disease. Time point denoted: newly diagnosed GD, antithyroid drugs for less than 3 months. PBMCs provided the RNA from which the TCR library was made. In building TCR beta libraries, iRepertoire HTBI primers were used together with Arm-PCR of CDR3 regions. TCRdb recomputed calls from the multiplex PCR reads with MiXCR, one row per CDR3 protein. The sample has roughly 500,000 distinct CDR3 sequences, around 13% seen once; the top ten hold more than 8%. The same data also went into a second study, on T cells in Graves' hyperthyroidism and ophthalmopathy.

The sequencing here drew on peripheral blood mononuclear cells (PBMCs), taken at new diagnosis, from a patient treated with antithyroid drugs. These receptors were collected from a woman between 25 and 40 years old with Graves disease.

This clonotype was counted ten times or more. The chain recombines TRBV11-3 with TRBJ2-1; the match to TRBD2 covers 12 bases. Unmatched junction bases numbered 6, after V lost 3 bases and J lost 6 bases. Germline-derived CDR1 and CDR2 are SGHNT and YENEEA. CDR3 length: 16 residues. The CDR3 loop is CASSFRLAGEGNEQFF. CDR3 nucleotides: TGTGCCAGCAGCTTCAGACTAGCGGGAGAAGGCAATGAGCAGTTCTTC.

The chain recombines TRBV27 with TRBJ1-6; D is undetermined. CDR1 is MNHEY, CDR2 SMNVEV, per germline (reference sequence). This CDR3 comprises 18 residues. Trimming removed 5 bases at V and 0 bases at J, with 17 bases between. The CDR3 bases are TGTGCCAGCAGTCGAACGGTCAGGACGAGCTCCTATAATTCACCCCTCCACTTT. Amino acid sequence: CASSRTVRTSSYNSPLHF.

V and J are TRBV28 and TRBJ1-3; TRBD1 matches at 7 bases. V gave up 5 bases and J gave up 4 bases; unmatched junction bases: 8. CDR1 MDHEN and CDR2 SYDVKM come from the germline V gene. The CDR3 is 15 amino acids. The CDR3 sequence is CASSRTGTEGNTIYF. The DNA for the CDR3 is TGTGCCAGCAGTAGGACCGGGACAGAGGGAAACACCATATATTTT.

The table lists this clonotype with many counts. The V gene is TRBV11-2, the J gene TRBJ2-1, with D perhaps matching TRBD1 (6 bases). The CDR3 runs 13 residues. Germline CDR1 reads SGHAT; CDR2 reads FQNNGV. V gave up 5 bases and J gave up 5 bases, with 10 bases separating them. CDR3: CASSEQGNNEQFF. The CDR3 DNA is TGTGCCAGCAGCGAACAGGGAAACAATGAGCAGTTCTTC.

This clonotype has only a few counts. A read error may produce the germline difference seen at one junction end. The genes are TRBV2 and TRBJ2-1; 7 bases line up with TRBD1. The CDR3 contains 13 residues. Germline values: CDR1 SNHLY, CDR2 FYNNEI. The CDR3 DNA is TGTGCCAGCAGAGAAGGGACAGTCGGGACGCAGTTCTTC. Translation gives CASREGTVGTQFF.

This clonotype was observed at least ten times. The V gene is TRBV24-1, the J gene TRBJ1-2; unclear D gene. Germline CDR1 is KGHDR and CDR2 is SFDVKD. The V end lost 2 bases, the J end lost 4 bases, and 13 bases lay between the germline ends. The CDR3 covers 15 residues. This CDR3 reads CATSDSSRTAYGYTF. In DNA form, the CDR3 reads TGTGCCACCAGTGATTCCTCTCGGACGGCCTATGGCTACACCTTC.

This clonotype was recorded at least ten times. V is TRBV10-3 and J is TRBJ2-3, with a possible D match to TRBD1 (6 bases). There are 14 residues in the CDR3. V was shortened by 5 bases and J by 1 base, with 10 bases between the two germline ends. Germline values: CDR1 ENHRY, CDR2 SYGVKD. CDR3: CAISQGSGTDTQYF. DNA for the CDR3: TGTGCCATCAGTCAGGGGAGCGGCACAGATACGCAGTATTTT.

In this sample, this clonotype turned up a few times. The chain recombines TRBV5-1 with TRBJ2-2; D is unresolved. Germline V gene lookup returns CDR1 SGHRS and CDR2 YFSETQ. Trimming stripped 5 bases from V and 1 base from J, with 6 bases between. The CDR3 is made up of 13 amino acids. The CDR3, as DNA: TGCGCCAGCAGATCCGAGAACACCGGGGAGCTGTTTTTT. It is translated as CASRSENTGELFF.

This clonotype came up many times. V and J are TRBV2 and TRBJ2-2; the D gene is possibly TRBD1 (5 bases). In germline, CDR1 is SNHLY, CDR2 FYNNEI. V was clipped by 4 bases and J by 7 bases, with 19 bases between them. CDR3 size: 16 residues. CDR3 sequence (DNA): TGTGCCAGCAGTGGAATGGGGCTAACTTTTGGCGGGGAGCTGTTTTTT. Its protein is CASSGMGLTFGGELFF.

This clonotype has a handful of counts. This chain joins TRBV20-1 and TRBJ2-7; TRBD2 agrees at 12 bases. CDR3 length: 14 amino acids. The germline V gene has CDR1 DFQATT and CDR2 SNEGSKA (reference sequence). V lost 3 bases to trimming and J lost 2 bases; unmatched junction nucleotides: 2. DNA of the CDR3: TGCAGTGCTAGGGGGACTAGCGGGCCCTACGAGCAGTACTTC. Its translation: CSARGTSGPYEQYF.

This clonotype was recorded many times. As DNA, the CDR3 is TGTGCCAGCAGAGAGTCGCCTTATAATGAAAAACTGTTTTTT. Translating it yields CASRESPYNEKLFF. V and J are TRBV2 and TRBJ1-4; no firm D call. The CDR3 is made up of 14 amino acids. CDR1 is SNHLY and CDR2 is FYNNEI in the germline V gene. V gave up 6 bases and J gave up 4 bases, with 12 bases separating them.

This clonotype was observed at least ten times. V gene TRBV7-9 combines with J gene TRBJ2-1; 16 bases are a match to TRBD2. V shed 5 bases and J 1 base; nucleotides not matched to a gene: 14. The length of the CDR3 is 21 residues. Germline CDR1 and CDR2: SEHNR and FQNEAQ (reference sequence). CDR3 sequence (DNA): TGTGCCAGCAGCCAAGGGCGACGGGGACTAGCGGGAGGGACGTCCTACAATGAGCAGTTCTTC. Amino acid sequence: CASSQGRRGLAGGTSYNEQFF.

The gene calls are TRBV27 and TRBJ2-3, with TRBD2 as a possible D gene (6 bases). Per the germline V gene, CDR1 is MNHEY and CDR2 is SMNVEV (reference sequence). The CDR3 spans 15 residues. Trimming left V 3 bases short and J 2 bases short, with 12 bases between. CDR3 DNA sequence: TGTGCCAGCAGTTTGTTGGCGGGAAACACAGATACGCAGTATTTT. Residues: CASSLLAGNTDTQYF.

This clonotype was detected ten times or more. This chain connects TRBV10-3 to TRBJ2-5; maybe TRBD1 (6 bases). Per the germline V gene, CDR1 is ENHRY and CDR2 is SYGVKD. The germline V and J ends were trimmed by 10 bases and 1 base, with 16 bases remaining between them. CDR3 length equals 14 residues. The CDR3 loop is CATSRGTSQETQYF. The CDR3 region has the DNA TGTGCCACCTCGAGGGGGACATCCCAAGAGACCCAGTACTTC.

The chain employs TRBV24-1 and TRBJ2-1, with D uncertain. V lost 0 bases and J lost 8, with 10 bases in between. The CDR3 consists of 14 residues. The germline gives CDR1 KGHDR, CDR2 SFDVKD. CDR3 coding DNA: TGTGCCACCAGTGATTTGTTGGCCTCCCATGAGCAGTTCTTC. Translation gives CATSDLLASHEQFF.

The V and J genes are TRBV18 and TRBJ2-7, with D perhaps matching TRBD1 (5 bases). In germline, CDR1 is KGHSH, CDR2 LQKENI. The CDR3 covers 14 residues. V shed 3 bases and J shed 7 bases, with 16 bases lying between them. The CDR3 sequence: CASSPTFQGGEQYF. The CDR3 DNA reads TGTGCCAGCTCACCTACGTTTCAGGGTGGGGAGCAGTACTTC.

This clonotype was observed a few times. The chain uses TRBV15 and TRBJ1-1; D not resolved. The V end lost 0 bases, the J end lost 4 bases, and 9 bases lay between the germline ends. CDR1 is LNHNV and CDR2 is YYDKDF in the germline V gene (reference sequence). There are 14 residues in the CDR3. The CDR3 protein is CATSRDSPGTEAFF. CDR3 sequence (DNA): TGTGCCACCAGCAGAGATAGCCCGGGCACTGAAGCTTTCTTT.

The rearrangement joins TRBV30 to TRBJ1-2; no reliable D call. Germline CDR1 reads GTSNPN; CDR2 reads SVGIG (reference sequence). The CDR3 is 11 residues long. V lost 2 bases and J 8 bases, leaving 9 bases between the germline ends. In DNA form, the CDR3 reads TGTGCCTGGAGTTCGTCGGGGGGCTACACCTTC. This translates into CAWSSSGGYTF.

This clonotype was recorded many times. The V call is TRBV7-2, the J call TRBJ2-5; possibly TRBD2 for D (6 bases). The CDR3 length is 13 residues. The V gene's germline CDR1 is SGHTA and CDR2 FQGNSA. The V end was cut by 3 bases, the J end by 4 bases, with 9 bases between. The CDR3 bases are TGTGCCAGCAGCTTCCAGGGAGGAGAGACCCAGTACTTC. Translation gives CASSFQGGETQYF.

This clonotype occurred many times. This chain links TRBV3-1 with TRBJ2-5; a possible D gene is TRBD2 (6 bases). Germline V gene data show CDR1 as LGHDT and CDR2 as YNNKEL (reference sequence). Trimming took off 4 bases at V and 2 bases at J, with 8 bases between the two ends. This CDR3 comprises 13 residues. CDR3 coding DNA: TGTGCCAGCAGCCGGGGGGTGCAAGAGACCCAGTACTTC. It encodes CASSRGVQETQYF.

This clonotype has a count of ten or more. V and J are TRBV5-1 and TRBJ2-3; D perhaps matches TRBD2 (6 bases). Germline loops: CDR1 SGHRS, CDR2 YFSETQ. V was shortened by 1 base and J by 0 bases, with 12 bases between the two germline ends. This CDR3 has 16 amino acids. CDR3 sequence: CASSLTGTFSTDTQYF. The CDR3 DNA follows: TGCGCCAGCAGCTTGACGGGGACTTTTAGCACAGATACGCAGTATTTT.

This chain links TRBV24-1 with TRBJ2-1; D not resolved. Deletions cut 3 bases from V and 0 bases from J, with 14 bases between. From germline, CDR1 is KGHDR and CDR2 SFDVKD. The CDR3 extends over 17 amino acids. The CDR3 DNA follows: TGTGCCACCAGTGATGCCGACTCATGGAGCTCCTACAATGAGCAGTTCTTC. Translated, it gives CATSDADSWSSYNEQFF.

Many counts were recorded for this clonotype. This chain joins TRBV5-1 and TRBJ2-3; D ambiguous. The V and J ends lost 5 bases and 2 bases respectively, with 9 bases between them. This CDR3 is built from 13 residues. CDR1 is SGHRS and CDR2 is YFSETQ in the germline V gene. This CDR3 is CASRWSPTDTQYF. CDR3 coding DNA: TGCGCCAGCAGGTGGTCCCCCACAGATACGCAGTATTTT.

This sequence joins TRBV5-1 and TRBJ2-7; D may be TRBD2 (5 bases). Germline V gene data show CDR1 as SGHRS and CDR2 as YFSETQ. Trimming took 0 bases from V and 6 from J, leaving 13 bases between them. The CDR3 has 14 amino acids. Written as DNA, the CDR3 is TGCGCCAGCAGCTTGGACAGCTACAGCGGCGAGCAGTACTTC. Translation gives CASSLDSYSGEQYF.

This clonotype appeared many times. V usage is TRBV2 and J usage is TRBJ1-2, with D maybe TRBD1 (6 bases). The V and J ends lost 6 bases and 4 bases respectively, with 9 bases between them. CDR3 size: 12 residues. Germline CDR1 is SNHLY and CDR2 is FYNNEI. CDR3 nucleotides: TGTGCCAGCAGCAGGACAGTCTATGGCTACACCTTC. Translated, it gives CASSRTVYGYTF. The variable domain in full, completed from reference TRBV2 and TRBJ1-2, reads EPEVTQTPSHQVTQMGQEVILRCVPISNHLYFYWYRQILGQKVEFLVSFYNNEISEKSEIFDDQFSVERPDGSNFTLKIRSTKLEDSAMYFCASSRTVYGYTFGSGTRLTVV.

The rearrangement uses TRBV6-2 or TRBV6-3 and TRBJ1-5; TRBD1 is a possible D gene (6 bases). CDR3 length equals 17 residues. The germline V and J ends were trimmed by 0 bases and 6 bases, with 18 bases remaining between them. CDR1 is MNHEY and CDR2 is SVGEGT in the germline V gene. The CDR3 is CASSYSPGAGRSQPQHF. The CDR3 DNA follows: TGTGCCAGCAGTTACTCGCCAGGGGCAGGGAGGAGTCAGCCCCAGCATTTT.

At least ten counts were recorded for this clonotype. The chain links TRBV11-3 to TRBJ2-7; 11 nucleotides match TRBD2. V trimming: 0 bases; J trimming: 5 bases; junction bases outside the gene matches: 3. CDR3 size: 15 residues. Germline CDR1 is SGHNT and CDR2 is YENEEA. The CDR3 DNA reads as TGTGCCAGCAGCTTAGATCTAGCGGGAGGTGACGAGCAGTACTTC. Translating it yields CASSLDLAGGDEQYF.

This clonotype occurred a few times. The gene calls are TRBV29-1 and TRBJ2-1, with D uncertain. The CDR3 runs to 14 residues. Germline V lookup: CDR1 SQVTM, CDR2 ANQGSEA. With 5 bases removed from V and 0 bases from J, the gap between germline ends came to 11 bases. The CDR3 here is CSVYWTLSYNEQFF. DNA of the CDR3: TGCAGCGTTTATTGGACCCTCTCCTACAATGAGCAGTTCTTC.

This chain links TRBV27 with TRBJ2-2; D unclear. The CDR3 contains 12 residues. Germline CDR1 MNHEY, CDR2 SMNVEV (reference sequence). V lost 9 bases to trimming and J lost 7 bases, with 12 bases between them. The DNA of the CDR3 is TGTGCCAGTCAAGTACGGAGCGGGGAGCTGTTTTTT. Its translation is CASQVRSGELFF.